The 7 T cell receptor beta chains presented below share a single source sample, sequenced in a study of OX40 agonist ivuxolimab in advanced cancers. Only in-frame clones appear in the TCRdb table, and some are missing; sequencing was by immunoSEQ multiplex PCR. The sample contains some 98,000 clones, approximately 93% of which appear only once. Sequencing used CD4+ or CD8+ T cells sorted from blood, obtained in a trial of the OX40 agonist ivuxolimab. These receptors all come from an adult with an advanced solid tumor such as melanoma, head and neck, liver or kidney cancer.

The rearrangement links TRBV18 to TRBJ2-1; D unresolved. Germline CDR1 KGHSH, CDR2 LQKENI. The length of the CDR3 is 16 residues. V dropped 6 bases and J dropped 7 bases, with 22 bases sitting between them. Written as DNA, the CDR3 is TGTGCCAGCTCGCAAGGACGCGCTGGTAGTTCGAATGAGCAGTTCTTC. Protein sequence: CASSQGRAGSSNEQFF.

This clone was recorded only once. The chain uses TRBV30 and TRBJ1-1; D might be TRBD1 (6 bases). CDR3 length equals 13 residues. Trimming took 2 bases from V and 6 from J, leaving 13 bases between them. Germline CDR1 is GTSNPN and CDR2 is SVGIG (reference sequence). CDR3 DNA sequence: TGTGCCTGGAGTTCCACAGGGAGCTCTGAAGCTTTCTTT. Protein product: CAWSSTGSSEAFF.

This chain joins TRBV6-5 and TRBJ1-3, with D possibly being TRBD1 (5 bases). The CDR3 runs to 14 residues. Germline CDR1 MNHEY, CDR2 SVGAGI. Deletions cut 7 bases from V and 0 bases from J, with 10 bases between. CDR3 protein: CASISDSSGNTIYF. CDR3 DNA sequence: TGTGCCAGCATCTCTGACAGCTCTGGAAACACCATATATTTT.

CDR3 loop: CAQTVGHSVANYGYTF. CDR3 sequence (DNA): TGTGCCCAGACTGTAGGGCACTCTGTAGCTAACTATGGCTACACCTTC. The chain carries TRBV28 and TRBJ1-2, with D hard to call. Trimming cost V 11 bases and J 0 bases, with 22 bases left between them. There are 16 residues in the CDR3. CDR1 and CDR2 from the germline V gene are MDHEN and SYDVKM.

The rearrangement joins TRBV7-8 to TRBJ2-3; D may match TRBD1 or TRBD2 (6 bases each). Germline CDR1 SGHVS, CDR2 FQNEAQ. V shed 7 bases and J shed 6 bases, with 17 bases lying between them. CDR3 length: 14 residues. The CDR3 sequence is CASKRGGPGDTQYF. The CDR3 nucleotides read TGTGCCAGCAAGAGAGGGGGGCCGGGGGATACGCAGTATTTT.

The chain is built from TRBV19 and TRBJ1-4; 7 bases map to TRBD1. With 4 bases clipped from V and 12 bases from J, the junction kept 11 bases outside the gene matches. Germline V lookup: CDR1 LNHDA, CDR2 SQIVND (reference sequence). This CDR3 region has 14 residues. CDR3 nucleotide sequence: TGTGCCAGTAGTACAAGGGGGCGCTTAGTGGAACTGTTTTTT. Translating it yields CASSTRGRLVELFF.

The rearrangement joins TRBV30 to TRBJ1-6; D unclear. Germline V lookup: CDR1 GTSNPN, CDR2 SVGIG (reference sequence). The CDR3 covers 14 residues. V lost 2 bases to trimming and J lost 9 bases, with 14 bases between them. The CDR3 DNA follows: TGTGCCTGGAGTACCCGGCCTGTTGGTTCACCCCTCCACTTT. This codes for CAWSTRPVGSPLHF.